This T cell receptor (beta chain) appears in the sequencing data of a study of tumor and adjacent non-tumor tissue in lung cancer. The study, taken as a whole, reports: Significantly higher TCR diversity was found in tumor than normal lung. Normal lung showed higher cumulative top 100 clone frequency than tumor.

This clonotype was detected many times. The antigen is undetermined. TCRbeta libraries were built with three rounds of nested PCR, modified from ARM-PCR. TCRdb re-analysed the multiplex PCR reads in MiXCR, keeping a single row per CDR3 protein. The sample includes 80,000 to 130,000 distinct CDR3 sequences, about 60% of them seen just once. This CDR3 is built from 16 residues. V was clipped by 4 bases and J by 6 bases; unmatched bases: 10. CDR1 is MGHRA, CDR2 YSYEKL, per germline. RNA was extracted from bulk tissue without any cell sorting. The normal lung tissue was taken more than 3 cm from the tumor edge. Chemotherapy-naive patients with new lung cancer underwent thoracic surgery in China, August–November 2014.

The V call is TRBV4-1, the J call TRBJ2-1, with 9 bases that match TRBD2. The sample taken for sequencing was distant non-tumor lung tissue. This TCR derives from a young man with non-small cell lung cancer. In nucleotides, the CDR3 is TGCGCCAGCAGCCGATTACTAGCGGGCCATGCCAATGAGCAGTTCTTC. This encodes CASSRLLAGHANEQFF.